This T cell receptor (beta chain) was identified in a study of Tregs in tolerant kidney transplant recipients. Concerning this clone: Antigen unknown.

The study's findings and limits: Few patients were studied, so findings need validation in larger groups. Expanding Tregs on activated donor B cells appeared to best identify donor-specific TCRbeta clones.

Using immunoSEQ multiplex PCR, the repertoire was profiled, and TCRdb retains in-frame clones only, with some absent. This table has 35,000 to 50,000 clones, 95% appearing once. The receptor comes from a human donor in good health. Material for sequencing was Tregs from blood cultured with allogeneic cells.

In nucleotides, the CDR3 is TGTGCCAGCAGGGTGCCTTCGCGTTCTGGAAACACCATATATTTT. This sequence encodes CASRVPSRSGNTIYF. This rearrangement joins TRBV2 to TRBJ1-3; unclear D gene. The CDR3 covers 15 residues. From germline, CDR1 is SNHLY and CDR2 FYNNEI. V was shortened by 6 bases and J by 1 base, with 13 bases between the two germline ends.